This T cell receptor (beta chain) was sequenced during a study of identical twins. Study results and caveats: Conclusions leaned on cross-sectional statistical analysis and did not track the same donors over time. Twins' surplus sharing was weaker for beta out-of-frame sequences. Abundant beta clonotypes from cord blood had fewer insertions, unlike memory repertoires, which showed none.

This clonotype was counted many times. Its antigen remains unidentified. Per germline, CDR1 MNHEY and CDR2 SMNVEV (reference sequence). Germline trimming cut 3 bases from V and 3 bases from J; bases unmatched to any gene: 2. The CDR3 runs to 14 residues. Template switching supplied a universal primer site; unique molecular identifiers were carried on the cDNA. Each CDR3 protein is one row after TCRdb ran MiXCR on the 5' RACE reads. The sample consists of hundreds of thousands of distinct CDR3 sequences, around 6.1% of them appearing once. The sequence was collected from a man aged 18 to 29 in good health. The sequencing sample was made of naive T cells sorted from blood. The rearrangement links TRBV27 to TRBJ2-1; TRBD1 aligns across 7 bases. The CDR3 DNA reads TGTGCCAGCAGTTTCGGGACAGACTACAATGAGCAGTTCTTC. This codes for CASSFGTDYNEQFF.